Each of the 2 T cell receptor beta chains below was sequenced from the same sample in a study of T cell repertoires in cytomegalovirus infection (dated by TCRdb to about 2019). The run used an Illumina HiSeq 1500. TCRdb itself trimmed the public reads at Q25 with fastp, ran MiXCR and retained productive beta chains. Rows merge per CDR3 protein into single entries with the most common DNA and genes. The sample yields some 270,000 distinct CDR3 sequences; around 15% were counted once. Together, the top ten hold roughly 50% of the sample. The sample was CD8+ T cells from PBMCs. All receptors come from a human donor in good health (CMV status not recorded). Some clones in this sample may be carry-over from other donors' samples.

This clonotype occurred many times. The chain recombines TRBV7-6 with TRBJ2-2; 9 bases line up with TRBD2. Germline CDR1 is SGHVS and CDR2 is FNYEAQ. The CDR3 consists of 20 residues. V lost 2 bases, J lost 6 bases, and 19 bases stayed unmatched. This CDR3 is CASSLQGASGAGREAGELFF. DNA for the CDR3: TGTGCCAGCAGCTTACAGGGAGCTAGCGGGGCCGGAAGGGAGGCCGGGGAGCTGTTTTTT. Full variable domain (outside the CDR3, taken from reference TRBV7-6 and TRBJ2-2): GAGVSQSPRYKVTKRGQDVALRCDPISGHVSLYWYRQALGQGPEFLTYFNYEAQQDKSGLPNDRFSAERPEGSISTLTIQRTEQRDSAMYRCASSLQGASGAGREAGELFFGEGSRLTVL.

This rearrangement joins TRBV29-1 to TRBJ2-7; the D gene is possibly TRBD1 (5 bases). The CDR3 length is 15 residues. V lost 2 bases, J lost 4 bases, and 18 bases lay in between. In germline, CDR1 is SQVTM, CDR2 ANQGSEA. CDR3 nucleotides: TGCAGCGTTGAATATATTGAAGGGGCGGCGTACGAGCAGTACTTC. It yields the protein CSVEYIEGAAYEQYF.